What follows are 14 T cell receptor beta chains derived from one specimen sequenced in a study of breast tumors, draining lymph nodes, adjacent tissues. TCRdb recomputed calls from the multiplex PCR reads with MiXCR, one row per CDR3 protein. The sample comprises 250,000 or so distinct CDR3 sequences, 30% to 35% of which are singletons, and more than 0.85% rests with the top ten. The lymph nodes were axillary draining lymph nodes from breast cancer patients. Sequencing was done on a sample of axillary lymph node tissue. The receptors here all came from a female donor with breast cancer. Some clones in this sample may be carry-over from other donors' samples.

This clonotype was seen at least ten times. The chain links TRBV15 to TRBJ1-4, with no clear D. Germline CDR1 reads LNHNV; CDR2 reads YYDKDF (reference sequence). V was cut by 0 bases and J by 7 bases, with 6 bases left in between. The CDR3 covers 13 residues. The CDR3 here is CATSRDLREKLFF. The CDR3 DNA follows: TGTGCCACCAGCAGAGATTTACGTGAAAAACTGTTTTTT.

The table lists this clonotype with many counts. The CDR3 DNA is TGTGCCAGCACAATAGCGGGAGGGGGGACCTACGAGCAGTACTTC. Its translation is CASTIAGGGTYEQYF. The chain is built from TRBV7-2 and TRBJ2-7, with 11 bases aligning to TRBD2. This CDR3 is 15 amino acids long. V shed 7 bases, J shed 2 bases, and the junction held 7 bases outside the gene matches. Germline V gene sequence: CDR1 SGHTA, CDR2 FQGNSA.

The chain recombines TRBV6-5 with TRBJ2-1; 12 bases align to TRBD1. Germline V CDR1 and CDR2: MNHEY, SVGAGI. This CDR3 has 16 residues. The trim removed 5 bases at V and 6 bases at J, leaving 8 bases unmatched. The CDR3 sequence is CASSHQGQGAVNEQFF. The CDR3, as DNA: TGTGCCAGCAGTCACCAGGGACAGGGGGCGGTCAATGAGCAGTTCTTC.

As regards this clonotype: This clone may be a read error of a much larger clone one base away. The chain couples TRBV6-1 to TRBJ2-3; D call uncertain. The germline gives CDR1 MNHNS, CDR2 SASEGT. V lost 4 bases to trimming and J lost 6 bases, with 14 bases between them. CDR3 length: 14 residues. In DNA, the CDR3 is TGTGCCAGCAGTGCAAGACTCGTCTCCGATACGCAGTATTTT. Translation: CASSARLVSDTQYF.

About this clonotype itself: This may come from a read error, since a much larger clone is one base off. The chain links TRBV5-4 to TRBJ2-7, with D uncertain. The CDR3 has 11 residues. The germline CDR1 and CDR2 sequences are SGHNT and YYREEE (reference sequence). Here the CDR3 reads CASSKRYAQYF. CDR3 coding DNA: TGTGCCAGCAGCAAACGATACGCGCAGTACTTC. Looking up the rest from reference TRBV5-4 and TRBJ2-7 gives the full variable domain: ETGVTQSPTHLIKTRGQQVTLRCSSQSGHNTVSWYQQALGQGPQFIFQYYREEENGRGNFPPRFSGLQFPNYSSELNVNALELDDSALYLCASSKRYAQYFGPGTRLTVT.

In this sample, this clonotype turned up many times. The chain carries TRBV6-1 and TRBJ2-5; TRBD1 matches 8 bases. V lost 6 bases to trimming and J lost 7 bases; unmatched junction nucleotides: 16. The CDR3 totals 16 residues. CDR1 and CDR2 (germline): MNHNS, SASEGT. As DNA, the CDR3 is TGTGCCAGCAGCCCCGGACAGGGTGTTTCGATGGGGACCCAGTACTTC. Residues: CASSPGQGVSMGTQYF.

The table lists this clonotype with a few counts. This chain links TRBV6-5 with TRBJ2-5; TRBD1 aligns across 9 bases. V trimming: 8 bases; J trimming: 1 base; junction bases outside the gene matches: 2. The CDR3 covers 13 residues. The V gene's germline CDR1 is MNHEY and CDR2 SVGAGI. CDR3 sequence: CASGTGPQETQYF. In DNA, the CDR3 is TGTGCCAGCGGGACAGGGCCCCAAGAGACCCAGTACTTC.

This clonotype appeared once. The rearrangement uses TRBV9 and TRBJ1-2, with 7 bases lining up with TRBD1. The CDR3 length is 15 residues. The trim removed 0 bases at V and 4 bases at J, leaving 6 bases unmatched. The germline gives CDR1 SGDLS, CDR2 YYNGEE. The CDR3 DNA is TGTGCCAGCAGCGTAGATGCCGGGACAGTCTATGGCTACACCTTC. It yields the protein CASSVDAGTVYGYTF.

This clonotype came up many times. The rearrangement uses TRBV7-3 and TRBJ2-1; TRBD2 is a possible D gene (6 bases). Trimming cost V 3 bases and J 5 bases, with 11 bases left between them. Germline V gene lookup returns CDR1 SGHTA and CDR2 FQGTGA. CDR3 length equals 14 residues. The CDR3, as DNA: TGTGCCAGCAGCTTTGGCGGGAACAACAATGAGCAGTTCTTC. Translation gives CASSFGGNNNEQFF. The whole variable domain, remainder taken from reference TRBV7-3 and TRBJ2-1, is GAGVSQTPSNKVTEKGKYVELRCDPISGHTALYWYRQSLGQGPEFLIYFQGTGAADDSGLPNDRFFAVRPEGSVSTLKIQRTERGDSAVYLCASSFGGNNNEQFFGPGTRLTVL.

Many counts were recorded for this clonotype. The chain couples TRBV7-2 to TRBJ1-4, with a tentative D call TRBD1 (5 bases). V gave up 5 bases and J gave up 8 bases, with 12 bases separating them. CDR1 and CDR2 from the germline V gene are SGHTA and FQGNSA. This CDR3 has 13 amino acids. This CDR3 is CASSPGWDEKLFF. The CDR3 DNA reads TGTGCCAGCAGCCCCGGGTGGGACGAAAAACTGTTTTTT.

In this sample, this clonotype turned up many times. This chain uses TRBV20-1 with TRBJ2-6; D possibly corresponds to TRBD2 (5 bases). Trimming pared 5 bases from V and 0 bases from J, leaving 8 bases between. The CDR3 contains 14 residues. Germline CDR1 is DFQATT and CDR2 is SNEGSKA (reference sequence). The CDR3, as DNA: TGCAGTGCTCCGGGATTCTCTGGGGCCAACGTCCTGACTTTC. It specifies CSAPGFSGANVLTF.

This clonotype was counted at least ten times. The chain links TRBV20-1 to TRBJ2-1, with TRBD2 matching over 13 bases. The J segment lost 6 bases and the V segment lost 2 bases, leaving 4 bases of the junction unmatched. This CDR3 comprises 15 residues. In germline, CDR1 is DFQATT, CDR2 SNEGSKA (reference sequence). The CDR3 sequence: CSARSGTSGINEQFF. The CDR3 nucleotides are TGCAGTGCTAGATCCGGGACTAGCGGGATCAATGAGCAGTTCTTC.

This clonotype was observed at least ten times. V and J are TRBV7-9 and TRBJ2-3; 10 bases are a match to TRBD2. The trim removed 8 bases at V and 3 bases at J, leaving 8 bases unmatched. This CDR3 contains 15 residues. Germline V gene lookup returns CDR1 SEHNR and CDR2 FQNEAQ (reference sequence). In DNA, the CDR3 is TGTGCCAGCCCCTTTCCGACTAGCGGGACAGATACGCAGTATTTT. It specifies CASPFPTSGTDTQYF.

The gene calls are TRBV19 and TRBJ2-1; 7 bases map to TRBD1. V lost 4 bases, J lost 8 bases, and 5 bases stayed unmatched. The CDR3 has 13 amino acids. The V gene's germline CDR1 is LNHDA and CDR2 SQIVND (reference sequence). CDR3 coding DNA: TGTGCCAGTAGTACGGACAGGAGCGATGAGCAGTTCTTC. This sequence encodes CASSTDRSDEQFF. The full variable domain, its missing parts supplied by reference TRBV19 and TRBJ2-1, is DGGITQSPKYLFRKEGQNVTLSCEQNLNHDAMYWYRQDPGQGLRLIYYSQIVNDFQKGDIAEGYSVSREKKESFPLTVTSAQKNPTAFYLCASSTDRSDEQFFGPGTRLTVL.